This is a list of T cell receptor beta chains from one sample in a study of shared T cell receptors in the human thymus. The protocol was immunoSEQ multiplex PCR, while the TCRdb copy is restricted to in-frame clones and leaves out a portion. The sample has about 710,000 clones, around 87% seen once. These records were also assigned to another study, of human thymus T cells.

The sample taken for sequencing was thymocytes. Every receptor here comes from a boy in the first two years of life with a congenital heart defect. CDR3s include the opening cysteine and the closing phenylalanine or tryptophan. Fields, in order: J gene, clone size, V gene, D gene, CDR3 DNA, CDR3 protein. The D gene is left open where the match is weak. Clone size is not always given. Where it is, it says once, few, many or a class for expanded clones.

>TRBJ2-3|NA|TRBV29-1|TRBD2
TGCAGCCCAAGACTAGCGGGAGTTCGAACAGATACGCAGTATTTT
CSPRLAGVRTDTQYF
>TRBJ1-4|once|TRBV7-9|TRBD1
TGTGCCAGCAGCTTGCGGGACAGGGAAACTGCAACTAATGAAAAACTGTTTTTT
CASSLRDRETATNEKLFF
>TRBJ2-5|NA|TRBV15|NA
TGTGCCACCAGCCGCAAATTAGAGGAGACCCAGTACTTC
CATSRKLEETQYF
>TRBJ1-4|once|TRBV5-1|TRBD1
TGCGCCAGCAGCGGGATAACAGGGGGGGAAACTAATGAAAAACTGTTTTTT
CASSGITGGETNEKLFF
>TRBJ2-1|NA|TRBV18|TRBD2
TGTGCCAGCTCACCTAATATAGCGGGGGGGTACTACAATGAGCAGTTCTTC
CASSPNIAGGYYNEQFF
>TRBJ2-5|NA|TRBV11-2|TRBD1
TGTGCCAGCATCTCAAACCGGGACAGGGGTGGAGAGACCCAGTACTTC
CASISNRDRGGETQYF
>TRBJ2-7|NA|TRBV29-1|TRBD2
TGCAGCGTCCCCGGGACTAATGGCGAGCAGTACTTC
CSVPGTNGEQYF
>TRBJ2-7|few|TRBV28|TRBD2
TGTGCCAGCAGTCTCCGGACTAGCGGTGAACTCTACGAGCAGTACTTC
CASSLRTSGELYEQYF
>TRBJ2-3|NA|TRBV5-4|NA
TGTGCCAGCAGCTTGGGGGGCCCTAGCACAGATACGCAGTATTTT
CASSLGGPSTDTQYF
>TRBJ2-1|NA|TRBV2|TRBD2
TGTGCCAGCAGTGAAGAAGGAGGGACTAGCCGATGGACCGATGAGCAGTTCTTC
CASSEEGGTSRWTDEQFF
>TRBJ2-3|NA|TRBV6-6|NA
TGTGCCAGCAGTTACTCTCCCCTATCAGATACGCAGTATTTT
CASSYSPLSDTQYF
>TRBJ1-6|NA|TRBV28|TRBD1
TGTGCCAGCAGTTTACTGTGGGACAGGGTATCACCCCTCCACTTT
CASSLLWDRVSPLHF
>TRBJ1-2|NA|TRBV18|TRBD1
TGTGCCAGCTCACCTTGGACAGGGAACTATGGCTACACCTTC
CASSPWTGNYGYTF
>TRBJ2-5|few|TRBV4-1|NA
TGCGCCAGCAGCCAAGAACCGCCGGGATTGGGTGAGACCCAGTACTTC
CASSQEPPGLGETQYF
>TRBJ1-3|few|TRBV18|TRBD1
TGTGCCAGCTCACCGACAGGGATGGAGAGAAACACCATATATTTT
CASSPTGMERNTIYF
>TRBJ2-7|NA|TRBV5-6|NA
TGTGCCAGCAGTCAACTAGCCGAGCAGTACTTC
CASSQLAEQYF
>TRBJ2-7|NA|TRBV19|TRBD2
TGTGCCAGTAGTACGAGGCTGGGGGGGGTGCGCTCCTACGAGCAGTACTTC
CASSTRLGGVRSYEQYF
>TRBJ1-5|NA|TRBV28|NA
TGTGCCAGCAACCTCCTCCGGTGGCCCCCGACAAATCAGCCCCAGCATTTT
CASNLLRWPPTNQPQHF
>TRBJ2-3|NA|TRBV5-1|NA
TGCGCCAGCAGCTTGGTGGCGGAGAGCACAGATACGCAGTATTTT
CASSLVAESTDTQYF
>TRBJ2-3|few|TRBV28|NA
TGTGCCAGCAGTCGGCGGATTGGCACAGATACGCAGTATTTT
CASSRRIGTDTQYF
>TRBJ1-6|NA|TRBV6-5|NA
TGTGCCAGCAGCAACTCAGGGGACTATAATTCACCCCTCCACTTT
CASSNSGDYNSPLHF
>TRBJ2-7|NA|TRBV5-1|NA
TGCGCCAGCAGCTTGACCCGGGTTAGCTCCTACGAGCAGTACTTC
CASSLTRVSSYEQYF
>TRBJ1-6|NA|TRBV27|NA
TGTGCCAGCAGAAACACAGGGAGCTCCTATAATTCACCCCTCCACTTT
CASRNTGSSYNSPLHF
>TRBJ2-7|NA|TRBV5-1|TRBD1
TGCGCCAGCAGCCCCTGGGACAGGGCCTACGAGCAGTACTTC
CASSPWDRAYEQYF
>TRBJ2-6|NA|TRBV15|TRBD1
TGTGCCACCAGCAGAGGACAGGGGGCGAAAATCCCTGGGGCCAACGTCCTGACTTTC
CATSRGQGAKIPGANVLTF
>TRBJ1-3|NA|TRBV4-1|TRBD1
TGCGCCAGCAGCCAAGATCTTCCTAACCCTGCCCTACAGGGGGCCAATGGAAACACCATATATTTT
CASSQDLPNPALQGANGNTIYF
>TRBJ2-7|NA|TRBV28|TRBD2
TGTGCCAGCAGACTACGGACTAGCGGCTACTCCTACGAGCAGTACTTC
CASRLRTSGYSYEQYF